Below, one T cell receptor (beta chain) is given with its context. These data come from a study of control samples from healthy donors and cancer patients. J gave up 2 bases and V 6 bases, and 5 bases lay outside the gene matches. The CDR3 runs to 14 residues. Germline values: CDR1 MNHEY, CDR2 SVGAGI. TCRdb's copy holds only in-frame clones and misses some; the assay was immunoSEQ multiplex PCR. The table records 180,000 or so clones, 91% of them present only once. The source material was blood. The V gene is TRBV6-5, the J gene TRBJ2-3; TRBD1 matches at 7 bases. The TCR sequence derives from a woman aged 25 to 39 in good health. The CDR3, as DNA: TGTGCCAGCAGACCGACAGGGATCACAGATACGCAGTATTTT. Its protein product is CASRPTGITDTQYF.